The rows below give T cell receptor beta chains drawn from one sample of a study of blood T cell repertoires in COVID-19. The protocol was immunoSEQ multiplex PCR, while the TCRdb copy is restricted to in-frame clones and leaves out a portion. This table has some 370,000 clones, around 86% appearing once. The specimen was PBMCs or T cells enriched from blood (not recorded which). These receptors came from a woman between 45 and 65 years old who had recovered from COVID-19. The CDR3 runs from the conserved cysteine through the conserved F or W. The order of the fields is J gene, V gene, clone size, D gene, CDR3 protein, CDR3 DNA. A D gene is named only where the DNA matches it firmly. Clone size is given for some rows only: seen once, a few or many times, or a class if the clone is expanded.

TRBJ1-2 | TRBV10-3 | . | TRBD1 | CAISEAGGDYGYTF | TGTGCCATCAGTGAGGCAGGGGGAGACTATGGCTACACCTTC
TRBJ2-2 | TRBV6-5 | . | TRBD1 | CASSSSSTGGTGELFF | TGTGCCAGCAGTTCCTCCTCGACAGGGGGCACCGGGGAGCTGTTTTTT
TRBJ1-3 | TRBV23-1 | . | TRBD1 | CASSRIWDRFYTIYF | TGCGCCAGCAGTCGAATTTGGGACAGGTTCTACACCATATATTTT
TRBJ2-2 | TRBV5-1 | . | TRBD2 | CASGKELAGQTGELFF | TGCGCCAGCGGGAAGGAACTAGCGGGCCAGACCGGGGAGCTGTTTTTT
TRBJ1-2 | TRBV6-5 | . | . | CASSWARNYGYTF | TGTGCCAGCAGTTGGGCCAGAAACTATGGCTACACCTTC
TRBJ2-6 | TRBV27 | . | TRBD1 | CASSLTGAPSGANVLTF | TGTGCCAGCAGTCTAACAGGGGCCCCCTCTGGGGCCAACGTCCTGACTTTC
TRBJ1-1 | TRBV11-3 | . | TRBD1 | CASSTGQGGNTEAFF | TGTGCCAGCAGCACCGGACAGGGGGGAAACACTGAAGCTTTCTTT
TRBJ2-7 | TRBV5-1 | . | TRBD1 | CASSLAGTGVEQYF | TGCGCCAGCAGCTTGGCCGGGACAGGGGTCGAGCAGTACTTC
TRBJ2-5 | TRBV2 | . | . | CASSESQLGGTQYF | TGTGCCAGCAGTGAAAGCCAACTAGGGGGGACCCAGTACTTC
TRBJ1-2 | TRBV30 | . | . | CAWSQGHPNYGYTF | TGTGCCTGGAGCCAGGGACACCCAAACTATGGCTACACCTTC
TRBJ1-2 | TRBV7-9 | once | TRBD1 | CASSRTGTGVYGYTF | TGTGCCAGCAGTCGCACCGGGACAGGGGTGTATGGCTACACCTTC
TRBJ2-2 | TRBV5-1 | once | TRBD2 | CASSLIVLGSGRANTGELFF | TGCGCCAGCAGCTTGATTGTGTTGGGTAGCGGGCGGGCGAACACCGGGGAGCTGTTTTTT
TRBJ1-5 | TRBV4-1 | . | . | CASSQFLVGNQPQHF | TGCGCCAGCAGCCAATTTCTAGTTGGCAATCAGCCCCAGCATTTT
TRBJ1-1 | TRBV5-4 | . | . | CASSLAGGSNTEAFF | TGTGCCAGCAGCTTGGCTGGGGGCTCGAACACTGAAGCTTTCTTT
TRBJ1-4 | TRBV7-9 | . | TRBD1 | CASSPQGATNEKLFF | TGTGCCAGCAGCCCCCAGGGGGCAACTAATGAAAAACTGTTTTTT
TRBJ1-2 | TRBV4-1 | . | . | CASSRDSGYTF | TGCGCCAGCAGCCGGGACTCCGGCTACACCTTC
TRBJ1-3 | TRBV19 | . | . | CASSIVPGSTIYF | TGTGCCAGTAGTATCGTCCCAGGCAGCACCATATATTTT
TRBJ2-7 | TRBV19 | once | . | CASRKRGQTYEQYF | TGTGCCAGTCGGAAAAGGGGCCAAACCTACGAGCAGTACTTC
TRBJ1-2 | TRBV7-9 | . | TRBD1 | CASSGNRGANYGYTF | TGTGCCAGCAGCGGAAACAGGGGCGCTAACTATGGCTACACCTTC
TRBJ2-2 | TRBV4-2 | . | TRBD2 | CASSQGGTSGSNGGELFF | TGTGCCAGCAGCCAAGGAGGGACTAGCGGGAGTAATGGCGGGGAGCTGTTTTTT
TRBJ2-7 | TRBV6-2/TRBV6-3 | . | . | CASSYSTRSEQYF | TGTGCCAGCAGTTACTCGACTCGCAGCGAGCAGTACTTC
TRBJ2-3 | TRBV20-1 | . | . | CSASPLADSLDTQYF | TGCAGTGCTAGTCCCCTAGCGGACAGCTTAGATACGCAGTATTTT
TRBJ2-5 | TRBV5-1 | . | . | CASSLSATGETQYF | TGCGCCAGCAGCTTGTCCGCGACCGGGGAGACCCAGTACTTC
TRBJ1-1 | TRBV5-6 | few | TRBD1 | CASSFRRTGGGRAFF | TGTGCCAGCAGCTTCCGGAGGACAGGGGGCGGAAGAGCTTTCTTT
TRBJ1-2 | TRBV5-1 | . | . | CASSLDGGSNYGYTF | TGCGCCAGCAGCTTGGATGGGGGGAGTAACTATGGCTACACCTTC
TRBJ1-5 | TRBV27 | . | TRBD1 | CASTTGVQPQHF | TGTGCCAGCACGACAGGGGTTCAGCCCCAGCATTTT
TRBJ1-1 | TRBV11-3 | . | TRBD1 | CASSTRGQRTEAFF | TGTGCCAGCAGCACCAGGGGGCAAAGAACTGAAGCTTTCTTT
TRBJ2-5 | TRBV11-1 | . | . | CASSLGGAETQYF | TGTGCCAGCAGCTTAGGGGGCGCGGAGACCCAGTACTTC
TRBJ1-5 | TRBV5-1 | once | . | CASSSGQNQPQHF | TGCGCCAGCAGCAGCGGACAGAATCAGCCCCAGCATTTT
TRBJ2-2 | TRBV9 | . | TRBD1 | CASSARTGNPPGELFF | TGTGCCAGCAGCGCCCGGACAGGGAACCCTCCCGGGGAGCTGTTTTTT
TRBJ1-1 | TRBV11-3 | few | . | CASSLPGNTEAFF | TGTGCCAGCAGCTTACCCGGGAACACTGAAGCTTTCTTT
TRBJ1-6 | TRBV11-3 | . | . | CASSISWSGNSPLHF | TGTGCCAGCAGCATCTCCTGGTCCGGTAATTCACCCCTCCACTTT
TRBJ1-3 | TRBV29-1 | . | TRBD1 | CSVGGQGGGNTIYF | TGCAGCGTTGGTGGACAGGGGGGTGGAAACACCATATATTTT
TRBJ1-2 | TRBV11-2 | . | TRBD1 | CASSTPGQGNGYTF | TGTGCCAGCAGCACGCCGGGACAGGGCAATGGCTACACCTTC
TRBJ1-2 | TRBV21-1 | . | . | CASAEEDRQKRGYGYTF | TGTGCCAGCGCCGAGGAGGACAGACAAAAAAGGGGCTATGGCTACACCTTC
TRBJ1-4 | TRBV4-3 | . | TRBD1 | CASSQAYTGGGPFNEKLFF | TGCGCCAGCAGCCAAGCGTACACAGGGGGAGGTCCCTTCAATGAAAAACTGTTTTTT
TRBJ1-2 | TRBV6-5 | . | . | CASSYAVGGNYGYTF | TGTGCCAGCAGTTATGCAGTGGGGGGGAACTATGGCTACACCTTC
TRBJ1-1 | TRBV19 | once | . | CASSIAAGGPREEDTEAFF | TGTGCCAGTAGTATAGCCGCGGGAGGGCCCAGGGAGGAGGACACTGAAGCTTTCTTT
TRBJ1-2 | TRBV19 | . | TRBD1 | CASSIDGTVYGYTF | TGTGCCAGTAGTATAGACGGGACAGTCTATGGCTACACCTTC
TRBJ2-7 | TRBV20-1 | . | . | CSARDQHRQYF | TGCAGTGCTAGAGATCAACATCGCCAGTACTTC
TRBJ2-7 | TRBV5-5 | . | . | CASSLVALNYEQYF | TGTGCCAGCAGCTTGGTAGCTCTCAACTACGAGCAGTACTTC
TRBJ1-2 | TRBV19 | . | TRBD1 | CASSISGQGGTNYGYTF | TGTGCCAGTAGTATTTCGGGACAGGGGGGGACAAACTATGGCTACACCTTC
TRBJ1-6 | TRBV11-3 | once | . | CASPTQGAKVVGPLHF | TGTGCCAGCCCCACCCAGGGCGCCAAAGTAGTAGGACCCCTCCACTTT
TRBJ2-7 | TRBV11-3 | . | TRBD1 | CASRRGQGSYEQYF | TGTGCCAGCAGGCGGGGACAGGGCTCCTACGAGCAGTACTTC
TRBJ2-1 | TRBV19 | . | TRBD2 | CASSIVVSGGDNEQFF | TGTGCCAGTAGTATAGTGGTAAGCGGGGGGGACAATGAGCAGTTCTTC
TRBJ1-2 | TRBV19 | . | TRBD1 | CASSTDRGLDGYTF | TGTGCCAGTAGTACAGACAGGGGGCTGGATGGCTACACCTTC
TRBJ2-2 | TRBV28 | . | . | CASSLFSISPRNTGELFF | TGTGCCAGCAGTTTATTCTCCATTTCCCCCAGAAACACCGGGGAGCTGTTTTTT
TRBJ1-6 | TRBV30 | . | . | CAWSRGRVSTNNSPLHF | TGTGCCTGGAGTAGGGGCAGGGTCTCCACTAATAATTCACCCCTCCACTTT
TRBJ2-1 | TRBV6-4 | . | TRBD2 | CASSWTSGAGNEQFF | TGTGCCAGCAGTTGGACTAGCGGGGCAGGAAATGAGCAGTTCTTC
TRBJ2-5 | TRBV10-3 | . | TRBD2 | CAISGGQETQYF | TGTGCCATCAGCGGGGGGCAAGAGACCCAGTACTTC
TRBJ1-5 | TRBV7-2 | . | TRBD1 | CASSSFQGVLSQPQHF | TGTGCCAGCAGCTCCTTCCAGGGGGTATTAAGTCAGCCCCAGCATTTT
TRBJ2-5 | TRBV5-8 | few | TRBD2 | CASSLGTSGETQYF | TGTGCCAGCAGCTTGGGAACTAGCGGGGAGACCCAGTACTTC
TRBJ2-7 | TRBV3-1/TRBV3-2 | . | TRBD1 | CASSPRQGLSYEQYF | TGTGCCAGCAGTCCGCGACAGGGTCTCTCCTACGAGCAGTACTTC
TRBJ1-1 | TRBV3-1/TRBV3-2 | . | . | CASSPTSDLRGTEAFF | TGTGCCAGCAGCCCAACGTCGGACCTCAGGGGCACTGAAGCTTTCTTT
TRBJ1-3 | TRBV30 | . | . | CAWSGDTSSAPGNTIYF | TGTGCCTGGAGTGGGGACACAAGTTCGGCCCCTGGAAACACCATATATTTT
TRBJ2-1 | TRBV29-1 | . | TRBD2 | CSALAGFSYNEQFF | TGCAGCGCCCTAGCGGGGTTCTCCTACAATGAGCAGTTCTTC
TRBJ2-2 | TRBV19 | . | TRBD1 | CASSRDSNTGELFF | TGTGCCAGTAGTAGGGACAGCAACACCGGGGAGCTGTTTTTT
TRBJ1-1 | TRBV18 | . | . | CASSPGYSGTEAFF | TGTGCCAGCTCACCGGGCTACAGCGGGACTGAAGCTTTCTTT
TRBJ2-1 | TRBV9 | . | . | CASSPREGLYNEQFF | TGTGCCAGCAGCCCCCGTGAGGGTCTATACAATGAGCAGTTCTTC